This TCR beta chain appears in the sequencing data of a study of T cell responses to AZD1222 COVID-19 vaccine. General observations from the study: Repertoires in all cases were sampled only once the peak T cell response had passed.

Between the trimmed V and J ends, which lost 1 base and 0 bases, there was a span of 10 bases. The CDR3 covers 16 residues. Germline-derived CDR1 and CDR2 are SEHNR and FQNEAQ (reference sequence). The method was immunoSEQ multiplex PCR; TCRdb's version includes in-frame clones alone and lacks a portion of them. The data contain more than 150,000 clones, 80% to 90% of them singletons. About this clone itself: Its antigen is currently unknown.

The TCR comes from an adult in good health. This chain joins TRBV7-9 and TRBJ1-5; no clear D. This specimen consisted of peripheral blood, obtained on day 0 of AZD1222 vaccination. The CDR3 loop reads CASSLESARSNQPQHF. The CDR3 region has the DNA TGTGCCAGCAGCTTAGAGAGTGCGCGTAGCAATCAGCCCCAGCATTTT.